This T cell receptor (beta chain) was found in a study of T cell responses to AZD1222 COVID-19 vaccine. Study background: Timing groups of about 4 and about 12 weeks for second doses were pooled.

TCRdb keeps only in-frame clones here, not all; method: immunoSEQ multiplex PCR. The sample lists 90,000 to 140,000 clones, 88% occurring once. Worth noting for this clone: The antigen is not known.

General study findings and limits: Clonal diversity may have been underestimated, and the donors were mostly white British, with more females than males.

This clonotype was obtained from an adult in good health. The sequencing used peripheral blood, collected on day 0 of AZD1222 vaccination.

The CDR3 is CASSLALGASNEKLFF. The CDR3 nucleotides are TGCGCCAGCAGCCTCGCCCTAGGTGCCTCTAATGAAAAACTGTTTTTT. The rearrangement links TRBV4-3 to TRBJ1-4; D not resolved. V dropped 4 bases and J dropped 3 bases, with 15 bases sitting between them. The CDR3 loop spans 16 amino acids. In germline, CDR1 is LGHNA, CDR2 YSLEER.